Listed here is a single T cell receptor beta chain. This record comes from a study of blood T cell repertoires in COVID-19. Study as a whole: The analysed material was cDNA or gDNA that came from T cells, B-cell-depleted T cells, or PBMCs.

CDR1 is SGHTS and CDR2 is YDEGEE in the germline V gene. Trimming took 0 bases from V and 10 from J; bases not matched to a gene: 8. The CDR3 is made up of 15 amino acids. Generated by immunoSEQ multiplex PCR, the TCRdb table keeps only in-frame clones and is missing some. The sample contains some 160,000 clones, more than 70% of which appear only once. The sequenced sample consisted of peripheral blood. V gene TRBV5-8 combines with J gene TRBJ2-1, with 9 bases lining up with TRBD2. This clonotype was sampled from a man aged 50 to 60 who had recovered from COVID-19. The CDR3 reads CASSLASGNPREQFF. CDR3 nucleotides: TGTGCCAGCAGCTTGGCTAGCGGGAACCCCCGCGAGCAGTTCTTC.